Below, 23 T cell receptor beta chains from the same sample are listed, as sequenced in a study of CD8 T cells in ankylosing spondylitis. The study, taken as a whole, reports: Characteristic, it appeared, of ankylosing spondylitis blood was a TCR beta motif of several highly homologous variants.

Their antigens are not known. TCRdb re-called the 5' RACE reads through MiXCR, storing one row per CDR3 protein. Of hundreds of thousands of distinct CDR3 sequences listed, approximately 12% were seen once; the top ten hold under 7.5%. The sample taken for sequencing was blood, either unsorted or a sorted T cell fraction (not recorded which). The receptors shown here come from a male donor with ankylosing spondylitis.

V and J are TRBV11-2 and TRBJ1-3, with D maybe TRBD1 (6 bases). Trimming removed 5 bases from V and 4 bases from J, with 18 bases in between. The CDR3 runs 16 residues. In germline, CDR1 is SGHAT, CDR2 FQNNGV. CDR3 DNA: TGTGCCAGCAGCCTACTCGGGGGGCGTGAAGGAAACACCATATATTTT. This gives the protein CASSLLGGREGNTIYF.

The chain couples TRBV3-1 to TRBJ2-1; 7 bases are a match to TRBD2. V was pared by 0 bases and J by 2 bases, with 7 bases of the junction left unmatched. Germline V gene lookup returns CDR1 LGHDT and CDR2 YNNKEL (reference sequence). The CDR3 extends over 17 amino acids. The CDR3 DNA is TGTGCCAGCAGCCAAGACCTTAGCGGGCCTGCCTACAATGAGCAGTTCTTC. Translating it yields CASSQDLSGPAYNEQFF.

This clonotype was seen repeatedly, ten times or more. This chain uses TRBV12-3 or TRBV12-4 with TRBJ2-1; TRBD2 is a possible D gene (6 bases). With 5 bases removed from V and 7 bases from J, the gap between germline ends came to 18 bases. The CDR3 is made up of 15 amino acids. The CDR3 region is CASSHLLHSGNEQFF. In DNA, the CDR3 is TGTGCCAGCAGTCACCTACTCCATAGCGGTAATGAGCAGTTCTTC.

The chain uses TRBV27 and TRBJ2-2; D unclear. CDR3 length: 16 residues. V dropped 5 bases and J dropped 2 bases, with 15 bases sitting between them. Germline CDR1 is MNHEY and CDR2 is SMNVEV (reference sequence). This CDR3 is CASSRKYIFNTGELFF. CDR3 coding DNA: TGTGCCAGCAGTAGAAAGTACATCTTTAACACCGGGGAGCTGTTTTTT.

This clonotype has more than one count but fewer than ten. CDR3 protein: CASSLQNEKLFF. CDR3 sequence (DNA): TGTGCCAGCAGCTTACAGAATGAAAAACTGTTTTTT. J is TRBJ1-4 and V is TRBV7-9; no definite D call. Between the trimmed V and J ends, which lost 2 bases and 5 bases, there was a span of 3 bases. Germline loops: CDR1 SEHNR, CDR2 FQNEAQ (reference sequence). The CDR3 length is 12 residues.

This clonotype was detected many times. A junction end diverges from the germline sequence, so it may reflect a read error. This chain joins TRBV7-9 and TRBJ2-5; possibly TRBD2 for D (5 bases). This CDR3 has 12 amino acids. Germline assignment: CDR1 SEHNR and CDR2 FQNEAQ (reference sequence). The CDR3 bases are TGCGCCAGCAGCTTGGAGGAGGAGACCCAGTACTTC. Its translation is CASSLEEETQYF.

The rearrangement links TRBV5-5 to TRBJ2-1, with TRBD2 matching 7 bases. The CDR3 is 16 residues long. The V gene's germline CDR1 is SGHKS and CDR2 YYEKEE (reference sequence). V lost 1 base to trimming and J lost 3 bases; unmatched junction nucleotides: 7. CDR3 region: CASSLPLAEIYNEQFF. In DNA, the CDR3 is TGTGCCAGCAGCTTGCCCCTAGCGGAGATCTACAATGAGCAGTTCTTC.

This clonotype was observed at least ten times. J is TRBJ2-1 and V is TRBV7-9; maybe TRBD2 (6 bases). The length of the CDR3 is 13 residues. Germline-derived CDR1 and CDR2 are SEHNR and FQNEAQ (reference sequence). Trimming left V 5 bases short and J 5 bases short, with 10 bases between. The CDR3 protein is CASSLGTHNEQFF. Written as DNA, the CDR3 is TGTGCCAGCAGCCTCGGGACTCACAATGAGCAGTTCTTC. The entire variable domain, with the rest obtained from reference TRBV7-9 and TRBJ2-1, is as follows: DTGVSQNPRHKITKRGQNVTFRCDPISEHNRLYWYRQTLGQGPEFLTYFQNEAQLEKSRLLSDRFSAERPKGSFSTLEIQRTEQGDSAMYLCASSLGTHNEQFFGPGTRLTVL.

The chain links TRBV19 to TRBJ1-1; D gene ambiguous. This CDR3 contains 13 residues. V was cut by 6 bases and J by 1 base, with 9 bases left in between. In germline, CDR1 is LNHDA, CDR2 SQIVND (reference sequence). CDR3 sequence: CASRTLTNTEAFF. CDR3 nucleotides: TGTGCCAGTAGGACCCTGACGAACACTGAAGCTTTCTTT. Supplemented by reference TRBV19 and TRBJ1-1, the full variable domain reads DGGITQSPKYLFRKEGQNVTLSCEQNLNHDAMYWYRQDPGQGLRLIYYSQIVNDFQKGDIAEGYSVSREKKESFPLTVTSAQKNPTAFYLCASRTLTNTEAFFGQGTRLTVV.

This clonotype occurred a few times. This sequence joins TRBV7-2 and TRBJ2-7; D is uncertain. Per germline, CDR1 SGHTA and CDR2 FQGNSA. This CDR3 spans 13 amino acids. Trimming took 3 bases from V and 4 from J, leaving 10 bases between them. The CDR3 region is CASSFPNTYEQYF. Here the CDR3 DNA reads TGTGCCAGCAGCTTCCCAAACACTTACGAGCAGTACTTC. The full variable domain, with the rest looked up from reference TRBV7-2 and TRBJ2-7, is GAGVSQSPSNKVTEKGKDVELRCDPISGHTALYWYRQSLGQGLEFLIYFQGNSAPDKSGLPSDRFSAERTGGSVSTLTIQRTQQEDSAVYLCASSFPNTYEQYFGPGTRLTVT.

The gene calls are TRBV5-1 and TRBJ2-1; 7 nucleotides align to TRBD2. The CDR3 covers 14 residues. Germline trimming cut 7 bases from V and 6 bases from J; bases unmatched to any gene: 10. Germline-derived CDR1 and CDR2 are SGHRS and YFSETQ. The CDR3 reads CASGLAGEANEQFF. CDR3 nucleotides: TGCGCCAGCGGACTGGCGGGAGAAGCCAATGAGCAGTTCTTC.

Only a few counts were recorded for this clonotype. This is likely a read error, given that the CDR3 carries no conserved phenylalanine or tryptophan at its end. This chain links TRBV20-1 with TRBJ1-5; D gene uncertain. Germline CDR1 reads DFQATT; CDR2 reads SNEGSKA (reference sequence). The CDR3 consists of 14 residues. The germline V and J ends were trimmed by 6 bases and 0 bases, with 12 bases remaining between them. The CDR3 loop reads CSAPRENSNQPQHL. The CDR3 coding sequence is TGCAGTGCCCCCCGGGAGAATAGCAATCAGCCCCAGCATCTT.

For this clonotype: This may be a read error, as it is one base from a much larger clone. J is TRBJ2-7 and V is TRBV20-1; 7 nucleotides agree with TRBD1. The CDR3 sequence is 14 residues long. Germline trimming cut 4 bases from V and 3 bases from J; bases unmatched to any gene: 9. Germline V gene data show CDR1 as DFQATT and CDR2 as SNEGSKA (reference sequence). CDR3 bases: TGCAGTGCTAAGAACAGGGGCCCTTGCTACGAGCAGTACTTC. It is translated as CSAKNRGPCYEQYF.

The chain has TRBV7-2 and TRBJ2-1; D unclear. The V end was cut by 0 bases, the J end by 0 bases, with 9 bases between. Per the germline V gene, CDR1 is SGHTA and CDR2 is FQGNSA. This CDR3 region has 16 residues. This CDR3 reads CASSLAADLSYNEQFF. CDR3 DNA sequence: TGTGCCAGCAGCTTAGCGGCGGATCTCTCCTACAATGAGCAGTTCTTC. The whole variable domain, filled in from reference TRBV7-2 and TRBJ2-1, reads GAGVSQSPSNKVTEKGKDVELRCDPISGHTALYWYRQSLGQGLEFLIYFQGNSAPDKSGLPSDRFSAERTGGSVSTLTIQRTQQEDSAVYLCASSLAADLSYNEQFFGPGTRLTVL.

V is TRBV5-1 and J is TRBJ2-1; TRBD1 matches 9 bases. CDR3 size: 18 residues. Germline trimming cut 4 bases from V and 4 bases from J; bases unmatched to any gene: 15. Germline V gives CDR1 SGHRS, CDR2 YFSETQ. The CDR3 sequence is CASSKGQGASMSYNEQFF. CDR3 DNA sequence: TGCGCCAGCAGCAAGGGACAGGGTGCGAGCATGTCTTACAATGAGCAGTTCTTC.

The rearrangement links TRBV5-8 to TRBJ2-5; D gene uncertain. The CDR3 is made up of 9 amino acids. V lost 3 bases to trimming and J lost 10 bases, with 4 bases between them. Germline assignment: CDR1 SGHTS and CDR2 YDEGEE. CDR3 sequence: CASSYDQYF. Here the CDR3 DNA reads TGTGCCAGCAGCTATGACCAGTACTTC.

This clonotype was found many times. The rearrangement joins TRBV5-1 to TRBJ2-1; no firm D call. The CDR3 spans 14 residues. Germline V gene lookup returns CDR1 SGHRS and CDR2 YFSETQ. Trimming left V 0 bases short and J 10 bases short, with 14 bases between. The CDR3 region is CASSLGLQGGEQFF. The CDR3 nucleotides read TGCGCCAGCAGCTTGGGACTGCAAGGTGGGGAGCAGTTCTTC.

This clonotype was seen a handful of times. This rearrangement joins TRBV24-1 to TRBJ2-3; D is perhaps TRBD1 (6 bases). This CDR3 has 15 amino acids. Germline assignment: CDR1 KGHDR and CDR2 SFDVKD. The V end lost 4 bases, the J end lost 2 bases, and 12 bases lay between the germline ends. The CDR3 nucleotides read TGTGCCACCAGTGACCCCAGGGGAAACACAGATACGCAGTATTTT. This sequence encodes CATSDPRGNTDTQYF.

The table lists this clonotype with a few counts. In DNA, the CDR3 is TGTGCCAGCAGTTTTGGCGGGAGTACCTACAATGAGCAGTTCTTC. The encoded protein is CASSFGGSTYNEQFF. The V call is TRBV12-3 or TRBV12-4, the J call TRBJ2-1; 7 nucleotides align to TRBD2. Trimming at V came to 3 bases and at J to 2 bases, leaving 4 bases not matched to a gene. The CDR3 is 15 residues long.

This clonotype was observed many times. This chain connects TRBV7-2 to TRBJ2-1; tentative D call: TRBD1 (6 bases). Trimming pared 5 bases from V and 3 bases from J, leaving 14 bases between. Looked up from germline, CDR1 is SGHTA and CDR2 is FQGNSA. This CDR3 spans 15 amino acids. The CDR3: CASSNFQGSYNEQFF. In DNA, the CDR3 is TGTGCCAGCAGCAACTTCCAGGGGAGCTACAATGAGCAGTTCTTC.

CDR3 nucleotides: TGTGCCAGCAGCTTAGCGGAGGGGTCGAACACCGGGGAGCTGTTTTTT. Translating gives CASSLAEGSNTGELFF. V usage is TRBV7-8 and J usage is TRBJ2-2; TRBD2 might be the D (6 bases). Trimming took 0 bases from V and 0 from J, leaving 8 bases between them. The CDR3 covers 16 residues. Germline V CDR1 and CDR2: SGHVS, FQNEAQ. The variable domain in full, completed from reference TRBV7-8 and TRBJ2-2, reads GAGVSQSPRYKVAKRGQDVALRCDPISGHVSLFWYQQALGQGPEFLTYFQNEAQLDKSGLPSDRFFAERPEGSVSTLKIQRTQQEDSAVYLCASSLAEGSNTGELFFGEGSRLTVL.

This clonotype was counted many times. The V call is TRBV7-2, the J call TRBJ1-2; D is unclear. The CDR3 is 12 amino acids. Germline CDR1 and CDR2: SGHTA and FQGNSA. V was cut by 5 bases and J by 12 bases, with 16 bases left in between. The DNA of the CDR3 is TGTGCCAGCAGCCCAGGCGAGGCCAGAGACACCTTC. Amino acid sequence: CASSPGEARDTF.

In its sample, this clonotype was seen many times. The chain combines TRBV7-8 with TRBJ1-6, with 10 bases fitting TRBD1. From germline, CDR1 is SGHVS and CDR2 FQNEAQ. Trimming removed 5 bases from V and 7 bases from J; junction bases left unmatched: 14. The CDR3 is made up of 18 amino acids. This chain's CDR3 is CASSKRQGADIWNSPLHF. DNA for the CDR3: TGTGCCAGCAGCAAAAGACAGGGGGCGGATATTTGGAATTCACCCCTCCACTTT.